The 3 T cell receptor beta chains listed next were all sequenced from one sample in a study of cytomegalovirus exposure and HLA in healthy donors. Clones were sequenced by immunoSEQ multiplex PCR, and TCRdb holds only the in-frame ones, with some missing. The profile shows 85,000 to 130,000 clones, around 89% of them singletons. The material sequenced was PBMCs. Every receptor here comes from a young woman in good health and CMV-seropositive.

The V gene is TRBV7-8, the J gene TRBJ2-3; 7 bases agree with TRBD1. CDR1 and CDR2 (germline): SGHVS, FQNEAQ. The CDR3 contains 15 residues. Unmatched junction bases numbered 6, after V lost 3 bases and J lost 3 bases. The CDR3 coding sequence is TGTGCCAGCAGCTTCGACAGGGCTTTGACAGATACGCAGTATTTT. Its translation is CASSFDRALTDTQYF.

V usage is TRBV10-1 and J usage is TRBJ1-5; no definite D call. Germline loops: CDR1 WNHNN, CDR2 SYGVQD (reference sequence). The CDR3 extends over 13 amino acids. Between the trimmed V and J ends, which lost 4 bases and 5 bases, there was a span of 9 bases. The CDR3 sequence: CASSARSDQPQHF. The CDR3 nucleotides are TGCGCCAGCAGTGCCAGGTCCGATCAGCCCCAGCATTTT.

The V call is TRBV6-6, the J call TRBJ1-1; the match to TRBD1 covers 7 bases. CDR1 and CDR2 from the germline V gene are MNHNY and SVGAGI (reference sequence). The length of the CDR3 is 16 residues. The J segment lost 1 base and the V segment lost 5 bases, leaving 10 bases of the junction unmatched. CDR3 nucleotides: TGTGCCAGCAGTCTCCGGACAGGCGCATCGAACACTGAAGCTTTCTTT. It yields the protein CASSLRTGASNTEAFF.